This TCR beta chain was obtained from a study of siplizumab effects on memory and regulatory T cells. Study observations and caveats: Memory cells seemed less diverse than naive T cells, which seemed major alloresponse contributors. Alloreactive sequences traceable to unstimulated CD4+ memory cells were significantly reduced by siplizumab.

V shed 2 bases and J shed 0 bases, with 5 bases lying between them. CDR1 is KGHSH, CDR2 LQKENI, per germline. The CDR3 runs to 14 residues. This clone was counted a single time. The antigen is undetermined. Sequence data were generated for unstimulated naive, memory, effector memory and TEMRA subsets in a few donor pairs. The assay covered 85,000 to 100,000 TCR templates per sample. TCRdb's table, derived via immunoSEQ multiplex PCR, lists solely in-frame clones and lacks some. The table records over 85,000 clones, approximately 96% of them present only once. The chain carries TRBV18 and TRBJ1-5, with D hard to call. The sequence was collected from a human donor in good health. Sequenced material: naive CD4+ T cells sorted from blood. The CDR3 reads CASSPGNSNQPQHF. CDR3 in DNA: TGTGCCAGCTCACCAGGCAATAGCAATCAGCCCCAGCATTTT.